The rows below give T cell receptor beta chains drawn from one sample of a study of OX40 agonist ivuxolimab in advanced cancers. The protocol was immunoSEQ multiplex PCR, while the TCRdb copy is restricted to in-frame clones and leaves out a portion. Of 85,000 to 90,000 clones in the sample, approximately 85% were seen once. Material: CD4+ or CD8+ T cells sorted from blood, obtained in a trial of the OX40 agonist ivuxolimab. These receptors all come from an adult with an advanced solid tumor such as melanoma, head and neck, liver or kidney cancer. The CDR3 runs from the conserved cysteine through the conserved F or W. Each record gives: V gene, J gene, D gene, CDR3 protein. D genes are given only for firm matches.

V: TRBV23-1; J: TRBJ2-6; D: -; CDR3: CASSRGERVPISGANVLTF
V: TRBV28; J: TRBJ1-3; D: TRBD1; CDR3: CASSRDRAGNTIYF
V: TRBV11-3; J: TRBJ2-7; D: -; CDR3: CASSLTAGEGLQYF
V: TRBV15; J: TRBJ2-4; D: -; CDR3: CATSRDLRATGGGGKNIQYF
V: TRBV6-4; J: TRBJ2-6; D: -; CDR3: CASSGGGSGANVLTF
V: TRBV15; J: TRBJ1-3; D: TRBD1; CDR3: CATSITTGSSGNTIYF
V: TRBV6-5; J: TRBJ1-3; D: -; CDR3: CASTRAGGNTIYF
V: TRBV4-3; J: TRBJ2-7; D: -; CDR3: CASSLVGGDEQYF
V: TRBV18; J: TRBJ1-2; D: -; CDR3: CASSDRQDRVDYGYTF
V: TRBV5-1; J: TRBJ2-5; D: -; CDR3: CASSPDSPSPETQYF
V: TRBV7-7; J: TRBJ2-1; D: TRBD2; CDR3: CASSLVAGANNEQFF
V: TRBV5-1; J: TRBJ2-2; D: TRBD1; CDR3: CASSADRVNTGELFF
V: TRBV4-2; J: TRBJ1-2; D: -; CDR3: CASSQIGTGGYTF
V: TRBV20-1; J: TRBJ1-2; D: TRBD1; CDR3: CSAWTGDGYTF
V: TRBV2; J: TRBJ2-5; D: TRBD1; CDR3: CASSGQGVRVGETQYF
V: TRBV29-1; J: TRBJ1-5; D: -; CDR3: CSVAVSNQPQHF
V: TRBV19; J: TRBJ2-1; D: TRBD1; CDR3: CASRSRGLWNEQFF
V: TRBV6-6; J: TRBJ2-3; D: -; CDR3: CASSYQSRTDTQYF
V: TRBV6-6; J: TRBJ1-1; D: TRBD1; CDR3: CASSFPDRVPEAFF
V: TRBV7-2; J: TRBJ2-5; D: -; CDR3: CASSDLTLQYF
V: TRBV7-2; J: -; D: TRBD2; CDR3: CASSFVAGMGYEQYF
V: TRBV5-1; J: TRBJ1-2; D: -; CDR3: CASSLGQPNYGYTF
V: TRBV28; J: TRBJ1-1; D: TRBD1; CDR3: CASYHRGFEAFF
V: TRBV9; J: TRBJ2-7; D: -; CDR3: CASSPGPGSDFYEQYF
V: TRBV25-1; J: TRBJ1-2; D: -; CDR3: CASSDPGRDYGYTF
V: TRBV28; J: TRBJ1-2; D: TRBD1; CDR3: CASSLSAQGAGGYTF
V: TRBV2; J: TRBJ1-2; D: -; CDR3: CASSERGFGGYTF
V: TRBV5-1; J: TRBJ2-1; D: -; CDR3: CASSFDVTYNEQFF
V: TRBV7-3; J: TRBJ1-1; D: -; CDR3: CASSLRAVRGAATEAFF
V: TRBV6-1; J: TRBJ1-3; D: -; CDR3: CASSVGGRGPVWTIYF
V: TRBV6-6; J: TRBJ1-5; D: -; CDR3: CASSYRREAQPQHF
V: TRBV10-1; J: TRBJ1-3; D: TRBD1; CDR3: CASSGGQGATGNTIYF
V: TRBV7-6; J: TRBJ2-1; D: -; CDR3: CASSLAGEWNEQFF
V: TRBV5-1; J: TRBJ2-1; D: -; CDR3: CASSPGSAYNEQFF
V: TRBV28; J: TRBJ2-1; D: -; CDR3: CASSPLPGRGAYNEQFF
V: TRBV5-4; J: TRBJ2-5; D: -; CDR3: CASTQNPTGQETQYF
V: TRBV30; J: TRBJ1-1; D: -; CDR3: CAWRGRGTEAFF
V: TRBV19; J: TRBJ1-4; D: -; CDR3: CASSIGRIGAELFF
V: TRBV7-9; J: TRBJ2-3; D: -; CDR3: CASSKSNTDTQYF
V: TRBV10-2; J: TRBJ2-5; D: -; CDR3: CASSERGAWETQYF
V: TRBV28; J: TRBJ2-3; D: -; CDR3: CASSLGSTDTQYF
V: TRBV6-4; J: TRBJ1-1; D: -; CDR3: CASSVRWDTEAFF
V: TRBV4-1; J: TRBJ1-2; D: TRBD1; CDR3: CASSQVGLTGNGKGYTF
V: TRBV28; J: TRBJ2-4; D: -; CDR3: CASSRPGAKNIQYF
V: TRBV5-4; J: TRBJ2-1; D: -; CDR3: CASSWVWRNNEQFF